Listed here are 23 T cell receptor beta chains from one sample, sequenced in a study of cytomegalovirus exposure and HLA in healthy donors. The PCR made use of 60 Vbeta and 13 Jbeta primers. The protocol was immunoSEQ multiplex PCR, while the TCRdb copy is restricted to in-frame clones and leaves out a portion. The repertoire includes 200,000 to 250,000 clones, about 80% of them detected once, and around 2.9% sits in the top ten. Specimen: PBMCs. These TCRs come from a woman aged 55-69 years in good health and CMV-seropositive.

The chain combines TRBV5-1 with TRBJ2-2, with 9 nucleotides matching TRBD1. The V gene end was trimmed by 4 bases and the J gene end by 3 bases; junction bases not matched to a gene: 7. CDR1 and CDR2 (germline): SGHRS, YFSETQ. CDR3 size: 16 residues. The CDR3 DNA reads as TGCGCCAGCAGCCGGAGGACAGGGGTGGACACCGGGGAGCTGTTTTTT. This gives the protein CASSRRTGVDTGELFF.

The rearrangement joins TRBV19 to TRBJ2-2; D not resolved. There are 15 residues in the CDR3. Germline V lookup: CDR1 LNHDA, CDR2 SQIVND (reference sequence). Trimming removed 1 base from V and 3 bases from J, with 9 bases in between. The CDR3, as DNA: TGTGCCAGTAGTATAGGGCAGGTTGACACCGGGGAGCTGTTTTTT. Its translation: CASSIGQVDTGELFF. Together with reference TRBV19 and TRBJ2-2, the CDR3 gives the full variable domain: DGGITQSPKYLFRKEGQNVTLSCEQNLNHDAMYWYRQDPGQGLRLIYYSQIVNDFQKGDIAEGYSVSREKKESFPLTVTSAQKNPTAFYLCASSIGQVDTGELFFGEGSRLTVL.

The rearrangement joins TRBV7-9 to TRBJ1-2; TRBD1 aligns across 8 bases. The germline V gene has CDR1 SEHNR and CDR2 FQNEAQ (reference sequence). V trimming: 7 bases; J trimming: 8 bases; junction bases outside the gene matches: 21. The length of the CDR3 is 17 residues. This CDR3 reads CASTTSGTGIMMVGYTF. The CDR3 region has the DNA TGTGCCAGCACCACCTCGGGGACAGGTATTATGATGGTGGGCTACACCTTC.

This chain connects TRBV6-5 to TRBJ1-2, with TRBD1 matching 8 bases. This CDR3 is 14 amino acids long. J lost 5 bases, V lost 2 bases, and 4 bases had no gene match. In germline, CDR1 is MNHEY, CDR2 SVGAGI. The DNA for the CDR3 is TGTGCCAGCAGTTACACAGGGGGAGTTTATGGCTACACCTTC. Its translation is CASSYTGGVYGYTF.

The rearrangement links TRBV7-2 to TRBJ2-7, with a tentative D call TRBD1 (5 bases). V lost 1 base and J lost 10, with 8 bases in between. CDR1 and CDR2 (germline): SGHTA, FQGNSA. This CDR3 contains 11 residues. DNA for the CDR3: TGTGCCAGCAGCTTAGGCAGGGATCAGTACTTC. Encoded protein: CASSLGRDQYF.

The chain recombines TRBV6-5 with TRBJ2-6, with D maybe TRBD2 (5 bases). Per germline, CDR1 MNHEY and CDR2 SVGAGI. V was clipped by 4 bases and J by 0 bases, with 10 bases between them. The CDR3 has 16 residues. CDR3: CASSWTVTSGANVLTF. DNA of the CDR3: TGTGCCAGCAGTTGGACTGTAACCTCTGGGGCCAACGTCCTGACTTTC.

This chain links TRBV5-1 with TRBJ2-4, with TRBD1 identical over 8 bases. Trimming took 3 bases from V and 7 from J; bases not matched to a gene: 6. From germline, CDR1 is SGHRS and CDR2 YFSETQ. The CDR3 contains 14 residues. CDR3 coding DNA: TGCGCCAGCAGCTCCGGACAGGGTTCGAACATTCAGTACTTC. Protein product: CASSSGQGSNIQYF.

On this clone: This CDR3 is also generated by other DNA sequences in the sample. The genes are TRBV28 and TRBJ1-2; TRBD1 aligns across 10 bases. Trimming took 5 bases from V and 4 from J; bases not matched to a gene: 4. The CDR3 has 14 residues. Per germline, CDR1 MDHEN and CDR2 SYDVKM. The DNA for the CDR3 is TGTGCCAGCAGTCCCGGGACAGGGGTCTATGGCTACACCTTC. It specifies CASSPGTGVYGYTF.

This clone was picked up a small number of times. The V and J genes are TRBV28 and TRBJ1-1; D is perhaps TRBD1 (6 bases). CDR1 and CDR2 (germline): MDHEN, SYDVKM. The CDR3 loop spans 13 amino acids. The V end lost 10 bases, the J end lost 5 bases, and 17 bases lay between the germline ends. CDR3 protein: CATQGQMGTEAFF. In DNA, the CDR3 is TGTGCCACCCAGGGACAAATGGGGACTGAAGCTTTCTTT.

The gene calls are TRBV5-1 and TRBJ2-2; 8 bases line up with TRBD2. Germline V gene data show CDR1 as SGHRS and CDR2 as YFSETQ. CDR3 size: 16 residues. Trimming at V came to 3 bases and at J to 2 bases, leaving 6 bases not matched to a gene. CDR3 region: CASSSTGTRNTGELFF. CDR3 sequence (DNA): TGCGCCAGCAGCTCTACCGGGACTAGAAACACCGGGGAGCTGTTTTTT.

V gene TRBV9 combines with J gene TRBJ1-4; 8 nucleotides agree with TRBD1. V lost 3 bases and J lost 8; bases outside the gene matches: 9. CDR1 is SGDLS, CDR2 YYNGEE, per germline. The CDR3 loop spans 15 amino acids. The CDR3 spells CASSEVTGGEEKLFF. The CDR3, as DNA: TGTGCCAGCAGCGAAGTTACAGGGGGTGAGGAAAAACTGTTTTTT.

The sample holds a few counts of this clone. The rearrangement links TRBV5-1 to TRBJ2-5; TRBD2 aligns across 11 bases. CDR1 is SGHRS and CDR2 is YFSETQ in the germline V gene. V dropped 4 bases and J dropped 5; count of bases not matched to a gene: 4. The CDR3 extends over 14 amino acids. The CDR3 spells CASSPRTSGETQYF. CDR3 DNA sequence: TGCGCCAGCAGCCCACGGACTAGCGGGGAGACCCAGTACTTC.

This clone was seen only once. Here the CDR3 reads CASSYLRQGPEGYTF. CDR3 coding DNA: TGTGCCAGCAGTTACCTAAGACAGGGACCGGAAGGCTACACCTTC. This chain links TRBV7-9 with TRBJ1-2, with TRBD1 identical over 7 bases. Germline CDR1 SEHNR, CDR2 FQNEAQ (reference sequence). The CDR3 loop spans 15 amino acids. V gave up 6 bases and J gave up 8 bases; unmatched junction bases: 15. Variable domain in full (rest from reference TRBV7-9 and TRBJ1-2): DTGVSQNPRHKITKRGQNVTFRCDPISEHNRLYWYRQTLGQGPEFLTYFQNEAQLEKSRLLSDRFSAERPKGSFSTLEIQRTEQGDSAMYLCASSYLRQGPEGYTFGSGTRLTVV.

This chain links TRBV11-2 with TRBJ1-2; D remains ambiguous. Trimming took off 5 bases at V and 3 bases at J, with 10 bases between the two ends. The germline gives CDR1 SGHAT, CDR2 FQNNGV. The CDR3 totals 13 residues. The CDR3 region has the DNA TGTGCCAGCAGCCCACGGAGGGACTATGGCTACACCTTC. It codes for CASSPRRDYGYTF.

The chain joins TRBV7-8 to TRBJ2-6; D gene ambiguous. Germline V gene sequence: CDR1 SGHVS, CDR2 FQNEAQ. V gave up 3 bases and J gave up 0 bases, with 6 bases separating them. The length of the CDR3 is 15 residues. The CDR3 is CASSFGFSGANVLTF. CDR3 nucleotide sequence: TGTGCCAGCAGCTTCGGGTTCTCTGGGGCCAACGTCCTGACTTTC.

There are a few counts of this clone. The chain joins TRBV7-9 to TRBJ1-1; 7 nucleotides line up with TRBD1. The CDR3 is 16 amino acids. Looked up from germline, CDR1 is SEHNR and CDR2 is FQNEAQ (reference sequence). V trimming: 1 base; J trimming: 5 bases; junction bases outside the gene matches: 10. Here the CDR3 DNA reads TGTGCCAGCAGCTTAGGGGTTGCAACAGGGGTTACTGAAGCTTTCTTT. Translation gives CASSLGVATGVTEAFF.

Here the CDR3 DNA reads TGCGCCAGCAGTCAACCAGAGAGGTACCCCAACGTCCTGACTTTC. Translation: CASSQPERYPNVLTF. This sequence joins TRBV23-1 and TRBJ2-6; D is undetermined. TRBV23-1 is treated as an ORF (open reading frame) with a function not yet certain. The CDR3 loop spans 15 amino acids. Trimming cost V 2 bases and J 8 bases, with 13 bases left between them.

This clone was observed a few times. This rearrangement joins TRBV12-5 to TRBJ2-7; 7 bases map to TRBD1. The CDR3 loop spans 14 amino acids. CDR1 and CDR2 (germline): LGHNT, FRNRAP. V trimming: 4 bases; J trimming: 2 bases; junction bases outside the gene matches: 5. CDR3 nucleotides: TGTGCTAGTGGTTCCCCGACAGGGACCTACGAGCAGTACTTC. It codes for CASGSPTGTYEQYF.

Here the CDR3 DNA reads TGTGCCAGCAGTGTACAGGGGACCAGCGATACGCAGTATTTT. Its protein product is CASSVQGTSDTQYF. The rearrangement links TRBV2 to TRBJ2-3; 7 bases are shared with TRBD1. Germline CDR1 is SNHLY and CDR2 is FYNNEI. V trimming: 4 bases; J trimming: 6 bases; junction bases outside the gene matches: 7. This CDR3 has 14 amino acids.

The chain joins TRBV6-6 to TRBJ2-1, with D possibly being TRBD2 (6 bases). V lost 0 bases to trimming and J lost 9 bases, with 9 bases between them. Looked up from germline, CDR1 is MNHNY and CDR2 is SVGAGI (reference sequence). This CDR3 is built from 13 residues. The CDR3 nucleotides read TGTGCCAGCAGTTACTCTGGAGGGCCTGAGCAGTTCTTC. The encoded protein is CASSYSGGPEQFF.

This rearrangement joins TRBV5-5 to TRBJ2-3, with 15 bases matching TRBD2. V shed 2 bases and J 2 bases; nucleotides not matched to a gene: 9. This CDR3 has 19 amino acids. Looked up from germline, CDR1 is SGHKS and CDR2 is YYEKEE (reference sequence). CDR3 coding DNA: TGTGCCAGCAGCTTCCGGACTAGCGGGGGGGTACTGAACACAGATACGCAGTATTTT. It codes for CASSFRTSGGVLNTDTQYF.

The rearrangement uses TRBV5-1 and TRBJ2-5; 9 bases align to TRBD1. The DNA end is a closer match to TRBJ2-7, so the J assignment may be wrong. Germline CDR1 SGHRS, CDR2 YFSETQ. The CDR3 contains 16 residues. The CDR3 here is CASSLVLGTGRNEQYF. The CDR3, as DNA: TGCGCCAGCAGCTTGGTCTTGGGGACAGGGAGGAACGAGCAGTACTTC.

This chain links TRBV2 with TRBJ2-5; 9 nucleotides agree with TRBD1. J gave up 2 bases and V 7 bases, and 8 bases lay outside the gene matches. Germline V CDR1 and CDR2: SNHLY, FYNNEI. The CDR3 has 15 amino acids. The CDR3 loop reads CASTDRGGQQETQYF. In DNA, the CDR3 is TGTGCCAGCACGGACAGGGGAGGGCAACAAGAGACCCAGTACTTC.